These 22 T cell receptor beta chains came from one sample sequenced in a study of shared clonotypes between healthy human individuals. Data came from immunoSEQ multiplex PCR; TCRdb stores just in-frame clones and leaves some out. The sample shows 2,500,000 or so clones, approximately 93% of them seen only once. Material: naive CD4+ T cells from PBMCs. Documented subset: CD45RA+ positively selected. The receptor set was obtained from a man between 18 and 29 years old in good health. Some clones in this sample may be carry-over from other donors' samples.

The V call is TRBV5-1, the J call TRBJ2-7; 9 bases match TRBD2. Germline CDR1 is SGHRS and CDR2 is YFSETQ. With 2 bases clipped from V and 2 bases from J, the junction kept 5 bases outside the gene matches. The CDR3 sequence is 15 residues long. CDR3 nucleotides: TGCGCCAGCAGCTTTGGACTAGCGTTCACCTACGAGCAGTACTTC. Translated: CASSFGLAFTYEQYF.

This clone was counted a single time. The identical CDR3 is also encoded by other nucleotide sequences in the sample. This chain's CDR3 is CASSLGGLQETQYF. The CDR3 nucleotides read TGTGCCAGCAGCTTAGGAGGGCTTCAAGAGACCCAGTACTTC. This chain uses TRBV11-3 with TRBJ2-5, with a possible D match to TRBD2 (5 bases). V lost 1 base to trimming and J lost 2 bases, with 8 bases between them. The germline gives CDR1 SGHNT, CDR2 YENEEA. This CDR3 is built from 14 residues.

DNA for the CDR3: TGTGCCAGCAGCATGCTGACAGGTGGAGGGGGCGAAAAACTGTTTTTT. Protein product: CASSMLTGGGGEKLFF. This rearrangement joins TRBV5-5 to TRBJ1-4; 7 bases are shared with TRBD1. V gave up 4 bases and J gave up 8 bases; unmatched junction bases: 14. This CDR3 spans 16 amino acids. Germline V gene data show CDR1 as SGHKS and CDR2 as YYEKEE (reference sequence).

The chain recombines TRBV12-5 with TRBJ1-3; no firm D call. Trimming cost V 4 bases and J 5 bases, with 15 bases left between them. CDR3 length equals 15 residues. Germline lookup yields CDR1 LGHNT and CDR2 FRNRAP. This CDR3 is CASGSSEGLRNTIYF. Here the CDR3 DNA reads TGTGCTAGTGGTTCCTCGGAGGGTCTGAGAAACACCATATATTTT.

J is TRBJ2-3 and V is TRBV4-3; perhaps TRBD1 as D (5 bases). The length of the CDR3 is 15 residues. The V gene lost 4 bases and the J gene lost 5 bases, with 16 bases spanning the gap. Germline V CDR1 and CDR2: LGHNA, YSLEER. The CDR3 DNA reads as TGCGCCAGCAGCCCTACAGGTTTACCGCAAGATACGCAGTATTTT. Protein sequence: CASSPTGLPQDTQYF.

CDR3 nucleotides: TGTGCCAGCAGCTATTACGGGACAGGTGGCTACAATGAGCAGTTCTTC. It encodes CASSYYGTGGYNEQFF. The chain combines TRBV4-2 with TRBJ2-1; 8 nucleotides line up with TRBD1. The CDR3 runs to 16 residues. Per the germline V gene, CDR1 is LGHNA and CDR2 is YNFKEQ. V lost 5 bases to trimming and J lost 3 bases; unmatched junction nucleotides: 9.

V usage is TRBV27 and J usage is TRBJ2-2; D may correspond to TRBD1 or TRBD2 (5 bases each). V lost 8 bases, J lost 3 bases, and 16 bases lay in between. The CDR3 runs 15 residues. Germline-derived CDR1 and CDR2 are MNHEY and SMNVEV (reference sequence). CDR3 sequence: CASPPPGQDTGELFF. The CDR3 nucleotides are TGTGCCAGCCCACCCCCGGGGCAGGACACCGGGGAGCTGTTTTTT.

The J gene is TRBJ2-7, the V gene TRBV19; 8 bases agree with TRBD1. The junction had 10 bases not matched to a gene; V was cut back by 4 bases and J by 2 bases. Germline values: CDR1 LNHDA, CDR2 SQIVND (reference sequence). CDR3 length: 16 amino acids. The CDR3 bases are TGTGCCAGTAGTACCAGGGGGCGGAATTCCCCCTACGAGCAGTACTTC. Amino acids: CASSTRGRNSPYEQYF.

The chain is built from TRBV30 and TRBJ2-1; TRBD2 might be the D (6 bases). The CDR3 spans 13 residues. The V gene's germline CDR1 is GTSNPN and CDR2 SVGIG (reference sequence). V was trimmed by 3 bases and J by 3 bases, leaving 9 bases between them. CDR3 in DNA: TGTGCCTGGAGGGAGACTAGCTACAATGAGCAGTTCTTC. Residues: CAWRETSYNEQFF.

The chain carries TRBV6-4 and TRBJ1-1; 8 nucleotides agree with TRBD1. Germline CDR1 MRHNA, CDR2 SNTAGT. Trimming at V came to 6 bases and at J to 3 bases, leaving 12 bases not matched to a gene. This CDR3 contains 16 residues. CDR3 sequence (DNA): TGTGCCAGCAGAGCCGCTACCCCAGGGGGCTACACTGAAGCTTTCTTT. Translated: CASRAATPGGYTEAFF.

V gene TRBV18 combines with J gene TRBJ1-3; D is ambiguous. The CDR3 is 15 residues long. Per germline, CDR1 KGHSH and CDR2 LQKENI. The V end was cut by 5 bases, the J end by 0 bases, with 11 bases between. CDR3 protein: CASSESRTSGNTIYF. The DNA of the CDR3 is TGTGCCAGCTCAGAATCCAGGACCTCTGGAAACACCATATATTTT.

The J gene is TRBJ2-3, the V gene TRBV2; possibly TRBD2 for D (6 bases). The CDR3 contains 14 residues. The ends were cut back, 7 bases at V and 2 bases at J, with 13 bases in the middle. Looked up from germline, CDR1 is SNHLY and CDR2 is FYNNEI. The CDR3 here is CASTVAVITDTQYF. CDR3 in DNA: TGTGCCAGCACAGTAGCGGTAATCACAGATACGCAGTATTTT.

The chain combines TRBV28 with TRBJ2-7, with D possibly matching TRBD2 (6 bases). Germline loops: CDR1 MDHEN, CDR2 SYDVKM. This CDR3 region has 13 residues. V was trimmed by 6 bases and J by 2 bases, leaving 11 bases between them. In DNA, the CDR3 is TGTGCCAGCAGGTCCGGGAGTGCCTACGAGCAGTACTTC. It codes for CASRSGSAYEQYF.

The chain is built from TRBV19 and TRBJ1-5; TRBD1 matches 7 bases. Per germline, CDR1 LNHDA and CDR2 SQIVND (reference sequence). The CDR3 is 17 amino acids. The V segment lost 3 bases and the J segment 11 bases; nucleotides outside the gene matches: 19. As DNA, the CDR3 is TGTGCCAGTAGTATGGAAGAAGGGCGACAGGGTTGGATTGCCCAGCATTTT. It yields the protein CASSMEEGRQGWIAQHF.

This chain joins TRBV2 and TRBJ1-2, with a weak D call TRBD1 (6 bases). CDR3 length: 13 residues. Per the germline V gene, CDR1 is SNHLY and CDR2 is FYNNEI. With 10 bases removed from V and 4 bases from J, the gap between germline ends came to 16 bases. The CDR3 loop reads CATNWEQGYGYTF. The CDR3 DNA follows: TGTGCCACCAATTGGGAACAGGGCTATGGCTACACCTTC.

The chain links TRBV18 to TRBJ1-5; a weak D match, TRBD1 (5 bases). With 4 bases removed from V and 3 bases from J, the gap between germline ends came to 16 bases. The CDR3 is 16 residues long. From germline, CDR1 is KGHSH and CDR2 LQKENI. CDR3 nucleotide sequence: TGTGCCAGCTCACGGAGGACAAGGCATCACAATCAGCCCCAGCATTTT. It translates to CASSRRTRHHNQPQHF. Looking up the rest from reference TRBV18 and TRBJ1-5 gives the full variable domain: NAGVMQNPRHLVRRRGQEARLRCSPMKGHSHVYWYRQLPEEGLKFMVYLQKENIIDESGMPKERFSAEFPKEGPSILRIQQVVRGDSAAYFCASSRRTRHHNQPQHFGDGTRLSIL.

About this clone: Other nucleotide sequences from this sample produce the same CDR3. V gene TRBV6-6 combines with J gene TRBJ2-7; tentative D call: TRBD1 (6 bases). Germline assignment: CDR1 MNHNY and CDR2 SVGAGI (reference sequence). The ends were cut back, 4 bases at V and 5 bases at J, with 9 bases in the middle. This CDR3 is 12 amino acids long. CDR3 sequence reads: CASSLQGHEQYF. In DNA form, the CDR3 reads TGTGCCAGCAGTTTACAGGGACACGAGCAGTACTTC.

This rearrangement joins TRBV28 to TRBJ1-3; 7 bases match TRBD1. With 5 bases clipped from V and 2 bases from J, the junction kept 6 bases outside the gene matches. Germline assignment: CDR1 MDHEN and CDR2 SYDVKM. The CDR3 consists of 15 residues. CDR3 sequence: CASSPYRGAGNTIYF. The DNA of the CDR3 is TGTGCCAGCAGTCCTTACAGGGGCGCTGGAAACACCATATATTTT.

The DNA of the CDR3 is TGTGCCAGCAGCCAGGAACAGGGTTATGGCTACACCTTC. This encodes CASSQEQGYGYTF. The chain couples TRBV4-2 to TRBJ1-2; tentatively, D is TRBD1 (6 bases). CDR1 is LGHNA and CDR2 is YNFKEQ in the germline V gene. The CDR3 spans 13 residues. The ends were cut back, 3 bases at V and 5 bases at J, with 10 bases in the middle.

CDR3 in amino acids: CASSPTGTGNTGELFF. The CDR3 DNA sequence: TGTGCCAGCAGCCCGACCGGGACAGGGAATACCGGGGAGCTGTTTTTT. V gene TRBV9 combines with J gene TRBJ2-2; 9 bases are shared with TRBD1. The CDR3 covers 16 residues. Germline lookup yields CDR1 SGDLS and CDR2 YYNGEE. V lost 4 bases and J lost 5; bases outside the gene matches: 9.

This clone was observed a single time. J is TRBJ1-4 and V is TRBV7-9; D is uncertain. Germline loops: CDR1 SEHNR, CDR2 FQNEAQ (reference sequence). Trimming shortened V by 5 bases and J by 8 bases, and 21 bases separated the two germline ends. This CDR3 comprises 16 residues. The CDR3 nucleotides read TGTGCCAGCAGCAAAGACTCCGGGCACTTAGGGGAAAAACTGTTTTTT. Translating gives CASSKDSGHLGEKLFF. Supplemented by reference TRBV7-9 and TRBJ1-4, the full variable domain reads DTGVSQNPRHKITKRGQNVTFRCDPISEHNRLYWYRQTLGQGPEFLTYFQNEAQLEKSRLLSDRFSAERPKGSFSTLEIQRTEQGDSAMYLCASSKDSGHLGEKLFFGSGTQLSVL.

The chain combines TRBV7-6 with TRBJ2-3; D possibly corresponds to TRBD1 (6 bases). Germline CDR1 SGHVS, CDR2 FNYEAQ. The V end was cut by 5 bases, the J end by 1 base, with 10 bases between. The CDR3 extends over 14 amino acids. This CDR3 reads CASSQDSRTDTQYF. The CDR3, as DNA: TGTGCCAGCAGCCAGGACAGTCGCACAGATACGCAGTATTTT.